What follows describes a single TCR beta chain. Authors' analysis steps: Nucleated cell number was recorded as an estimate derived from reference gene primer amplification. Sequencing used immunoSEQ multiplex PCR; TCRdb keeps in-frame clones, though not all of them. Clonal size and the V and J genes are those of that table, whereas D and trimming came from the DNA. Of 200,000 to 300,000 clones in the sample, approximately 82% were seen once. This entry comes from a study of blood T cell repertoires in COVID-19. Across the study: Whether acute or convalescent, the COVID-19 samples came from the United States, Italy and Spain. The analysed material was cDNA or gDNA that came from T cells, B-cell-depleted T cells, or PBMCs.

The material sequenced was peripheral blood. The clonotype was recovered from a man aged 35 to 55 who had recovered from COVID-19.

CDR3 in amino acids: CASSYSDRTHNSPLHF. The CDR3 DNA follows: TGTGCCAGCAGTTACTCGGACAGGACTCATAATTCACCCCTCCACTTT. This chain uses TRBV6-5 with TRBJ1-6, with 7 bases aligning to TRBD1. V shed 0 bases and J 5 bases; nucleotides not matched to a gene: 4. Germline V gives CDR1 MNHEY, CDR2 SVGAGI. The CDR3 consists of 16 residues.